This is a list of T cell receptor beta chains from one sample in a study of control samples from healthy donors and cancer patients. Method: immunoSEQ multiplex PCR; TCRdb's copy keeps in-frame clones and lacks some. This table holds 75,000 to 95,000 clones, roughly 91% found once. Sequencing input: PBMCs. These receptors were obtained from a woman between 50 and 59 years old with colorectal cancer. The CDR3 runs from the conserved cysteine through the conserved F or W. A D gene is named only where the DNA matches it firmly. Clone size, where shown, is once, few, many, or a class for clones that have expanded.

>TRBV7-9|TRBJ2-6|NA|NA
TGTGCCAGCAGCTTACAGGGAGGAGTCTCTGGGGCCAACGTCCTGACTTTC
CASSLQGGVSGANVLTF
>TRBV2|TRBJ2-3|TRBD2|NA
TGTGCCAGCAGTCCACCATCTCGCGGACTAGCGGGGAGGACAGATACGCAGTATTTT
CASSPPSRGLAGRTDTQYF
>TRBV18|TRBJ1-3|TRBD1|NA
TGTGCCAGCTCACCACCACTGGGACAGGCGTCTGGAAACACCATATATTTT
CASSPPLGQASGNTIYF
>TRBV28|TRBJ1-4|TRBD1|once
TGTGCCAGCAGTTTGGCCTCTCCAGGGGGTATCGAAAAACTGTTTTTT
CASSLASPGGIEKLFF
>TRBV5-4|TRBJ1-1|NA|NA
TGTGCCAGCAGCTTGGACAGAATGAACACTGAAGCTTTCTTT
CASSLDRMNTEAFF
>TRBV2|TRBJ1-4|TRBD1|NA
TGTGCCAGCACGACAGGGGGGACGAATGAAAAACTGTTTTTT
CASTTGGTNEKLFF
>TRBV10-3|TRBJ2-5|NA|NA
TGTGCCATCAGTGACAGTTTTCAAGAGACCCAGTACTTC
CAISDSFQETQYF
>TRBV5-1|TRBJ2-6|NA|NA
TGCGCCAGCAGCTCAGTAATTGGTGCTGGGGCCAACGTCCTGACTTTC
CASSSVIGAGANVLTF
>TRBV7-3|TRBJ2-1|NA|NA
TGTGCCAGCAGCTGGGGACTCCAAGACAATGAGCAGTTCTTC
CASSWGLQDNEQFF
>TRBV7-3|TRBJ2-3|NA|NA
TGTGCCAGCAGCCCACCTAGCACAGATACGCAGTATTTT
CASSPPSTDTQYF
>TRBV7-2|TRBJ2-3|TRBD2|NA
TGTGCCAGCAGCTTAGTCAAGGCTAGCGGGGCACAGGGTACGCAGTATTTT
CASSLVKASGAQGTQYF
>TRBV11-1|TRBJ1-1|NA|NA
TGTGCCAGCAGCTTCCAGGGACTGAACACTGAAGCTTTCTTT
CASSFQGLNTEAFF
>TRBV28|TRBJ1-1|NA|once
TGTGCCAGCGTAGCGGGGGATTATAACACTGAAGCTTTCTTT
CASVAGDYNTEAFF
>TRBV19|TRBJ2-1|NA|NA
TGTGCCAGTAGTTCGGTCGAGGGAGACAATGAGCAGTTCTTC
CASSSVEGDNEQFF
>TRBV20-1|TRBJ2-4|NA|NA
TGCAGTGCTCCGGACCATGATACGTACTTC
CSAPDHDTYF
>TRBV6-5|TRBJ2-5|NA|NA
TGTGCCAGCAGCCAGACTATAGAAGAGACCCAGTACTTC
CASSQTIEETQYF
>TRBV5-5|TRBJ2-5|TRBD1|NA
TGTGCCAGCCACAAATTCGCCCGGGACAGGGGACAAGAGACCCAGTACTTC
CASHKFARDRGQETQYF
>TRBV5-1|TRBJ2-5|TRBD2|NA
TGCGCCAGCGGTGAGCGGGGCCAAGAGACCCAGTACTTC
CASGERGQETQYF
>TRBV30|TRBJ1-5|NA|NA
TGTGCCTGGAGCCTGGGGACCTATAGCAATCAGCCCCAGCATTTT
CAWSLGTYSNQPQHF
>TRBV7-2|TRBJ2-5|TRBD2|once
TGTGCCAGCAGTCAACTAGCGGGGGCCCAAGAGACCCAGTACTTC
CASSQLAGAQETQYF
>TRBV3-1/TRBV3-2|TRBJ1-4|NA|NA
TGTGCCAGCAGCCAAGATCTCGGGGCCAGGGGTGAAAAACTGTTTTTT
CASSQDLGARGEKLFF
>TRBV5-4|TRBJ1-1|NA|NA
TGTGCCAGCAGCTTTCGGACGGGTGCAAACACTGAAGCTTTCTTT
CASSFRTGANTEAFF
>TRBV6-2/TRBV6-3|TRBJ2-1|NA|NA
TGTGCCAGCAGTGAGTGGCCCGGAAGCGCGGGGGCCGTTTACAATGAGCAGTTCTTC
CASSEWPGSAGAVYNEQFF
>TRBV6-2/TRBV6-3|TRBJ2-2|NA|NA
TGTGCCAGCAGTCGCAGGACCACCGGGGAGCTGTTTTTT
CASSRRTTGELFF
>TRBV10-3|TRBJ1-2|TRBD1|NA
TGTGCCATCGGACAGGCTAGCTATGGCTACACCTTC
CAIGQASYGYTF
>TRBV27|TRBJ1-5|TRBD1|NA
TGTGCCAGCACCCCGGGACAGGGTGGTCGGAACAATCAGCCCCAGCATTTT
CASTPGQGGRNNQPQHF
>TRBV10-3|TRBJ1-2|TRBD1|once
TGTGCCATCAGTGATGGACAGGCATACCACTCGGGCTACACCTTC
CAISDGQAYHSGYTF
>TRBV28|TRBJ1-5|NA|once
TGTGCCAGCAGTTTAACGTCGGATCAGCCCCAGCATTTT
CASSLTSDQPQHF
>TRBV12-3/TRBV12-4|TRBJ2-5|NA|NA
TGTGCCAGCAGTTTCCTGGAGACCCAGTACTTC
CASSFLETQYF
>TRBV6-6|TRBJ1-5|NA|once
TGTGCCAGCAGTTCAGGGGATCAGCCCCAGCATTTT
CASSSGDQPQHF
>TRBV4-3|TRBJ2-3|TRBD2|NA
TGCGCCAGCAGCCAAGCCGGGGGGGCAGATACGCAGTATTTT
CASSQAGGADTQYF
>TRBV7-2|TRBJ1-1|NA|NA
TGTGCCAGCAGCTTTGTTGTTTTGACTGAAGCTTTCTTT
CASSFVVLTEAFF
>TRBV21-1|TRBJ1-1|NA|NA
TGTGCCAGCAGCAAATTCGGGGGAAGCTATCCTGAAGCTTTCTTT
CASSKFGGSYPEAFF